The rows below give T cell receptor beta chains drawn from one sample of a study of tumor-infiltrating lymphocytes in primary liver carcinoma. In TCRdb, the multiplex PCR reads were re-called with MiXCR into one record per CDR3 protein. The sample has about 44,000 distinct CDR3 sequences, 70% to 85% seen once. Sequenced: liver tumor tissue from sampling region 3. These receptor sequences come from a man aged 40-50 years with primary liver carcinoma and hepatitis B virus infection. The CDR3 runs from the conserved cysteine through the conserved F or W. The D gene is left open where the match is weak. Size is omitted from some rows. Given values are once, few, many or a class for expanded clones.

V	size	J	D	CDR3	DNA
TRBV5-1	.	TRBJ2-7	TRBD2	CASSSTSGRAYEQYF	TGCGCCAGCAGCTCGACTAGCGGGCGGGCCTACGAGCAGTACTTC
TRBV11-2	.	TRBJ2-5	.	CASRSWDSAHQEIQDF	TGTGCCAGCAGATCCTGGGACTCGGCCCACCAAGAGATCCAGGACTTC
TRBV4-1	few	TRBJ2-7	.	CVSSPIDEPPCEQYF	TGCGTCAGCAGTCCTATAGATGAACCGCCCTGCGAGCAGTACTTC
TRBV9	many	TRBJ2-7	.	CASSVGGVMDEQYF	TGTGCCAGCAGCGTAGGGGGGGTCATGGACGAGCAGTACTTC
TRBV10-2	.	TRBJ1-4	.	CASSETTTNEELFF	TGCGCCAGCAGTGAGACAACAACTAATGAAGAACTGTTTTTT
TRBV11-2	.	TRBJ2-3	TRBD2	CASGLTTSGRTGRDMQYF	TGTGCCAGCGGCTTAACTACTAGCGGGAGGACGGGGCGAGATATGCAGTATTTT
TRBV5-4	.	TRBJ2-6	.	CASSFYSGRGSGANVLTF	TGTGCCAGCAGCTTCTACTCGGGGCGAGGCTCTGGGGCCAACGTCCTGACTTTC
TRBV6-5	.	TRBJ1-4	.	CASTYYWDSALNEKLFF	TGTGCCAGCACTTACTATTGGGATTCGGCGCTTAATGAAAAACTATTTTTT
TRBV10-3	.	TRBJ2-2	.	CAISPSPRVDTGVLFF	TGTGCCATCAGTCCCTCGCCCCGGGTGGACACCGGGGTACTGTTTTTT
TRBV6-1	.	TRBJ1-5	TRBD1	CASRPDRGLSNQPQQF	TGTGCCAGCAGACCAGACAGGGGACTGAGCAATCAGCCCCAGCAATTT
TRBV11-2	once	TRBJ1-6	TRBD1	CTSSLQGANSPLHF	TGTACCAGCAGCTTACAGGGGGCGAATTCGCCTCTCCACTTT
TRBV29-1	.	TRBJ1-5	.	CSVATGGGNSQPRHF	TGCAGCGTCGCGACCGGGGGTGGTAACAGTCAGCCTCGGCATTTT
TRBV14	.	TRBJ2-7	TRBD1	CASSLRGIGTAYEQYF	TGTGCCAGCAGCCTCAGGGGGATAGGAACTGCCTACGAACAGTACTTC
TRBV7-9	.	TRBJ2-1	TRBD2	CASSRLSGLADNEQFF	TGTGCCAGCAGCCGTCTGTCGGGACTAGCGGACAATGAGCAGTTCTTC
TRBV6-6	.	TRBJ2-5	TRBD1	CVSSPGQGGETHYF	TGTGTCAGCAGTCCCGGACAGGGGGGTGAGACCCACTACTTC
TRBV5-6	many	TRBJ2-7	TRBD2	CASSLLSGIVHEQYF	TGTGCCAGCAGCTTGTTAAGCGGGATTGTCCACGAGCAGTACTTC
TRBV14	.	TRBJ1-1	.	CVSNQDWAEAFF	TGTGTCAGCAACCAAGACTGGGCTGAAGCTTTCTTT
TRBV5-5	.	TRBJ2-3	.	CAISYLDRSTDMQYF	TGTGCCATCAGCTATCTGGACAGAAGCACAGATATGCAATATTTT
TRBV29-1	.	TRBJ1-2	.	CSVAQTAVGYTF	TGTAGCGTTGCCCAGACAGCAGTTGGCTACACCTTC
TRBV6-1	.	TRBJ2-7	.	CASSEAASGSGEQYF	TGTGCCAGCAGTGAAGCGGCTAGTGGGAGTGGGGAGCAGTACTTC
TRBV13	.	TRBJ1-5	TRBD1	CSSSLRGQGGERPQHF	TGTTCCAGCAGCTTAAGAGGACAGGGGGGCGAAAGGCCCCAGCATTTC
TRBV6-5	many	TRBJ1-5	TRBD1	CASSPDRVWQPQHF	TGTGCCAGCAGTCCGGACAGGGTTTGGCAGCCCCAGCATTTT
TRBV4-1	once	TRBJ1-1	TRBD1	CTNSQLRGGDTEAFF	TGCACCAACAGCCAACTCAGGGGGGGTGATACTGAAGCTTTCTTT
TRBV7-9	many	TRBJ1-2	.	CASSLETANYGYTF	TGTGCCAGCAGCTTAGAAACAGCTAACTATGGCTACACCTTC
TRBV29-1	.	TRBJ2-7	.	CSAEDPGREQYF	TGCAGCGCTGAAGATCCAGGGAGAGAGCAGTACTTC
TRBV4-2	.	TRBJ2-2	TRBD1	CDSGTGAGGELFF	TGTGACAGCGGGACAGGGGCGGGCGGGGAGCTGTTTTTT
TRBV28	.	TRBJ2-7	.	CASNFAGNYEQYF	TGTGCCAGCAATTTCGCGGGAAACTACGAGCAGTATTTC
TRBV5-1	.	TRBJ2-1	.	CESSLSAGKNEQFF	TGCGAAAGCAGCTTGTCGGCGGGCAAGAATGAGCAGTTCTTC
TRBV18	.	TRBJ1-2	TRBD1	CASSPGTGPLVGYTF	TGTGCCAGCTCACCAGGGACAGGTCCCCTAGTTGGCTACACCTTC
TRBV4-1	once	TRBJ2-1	TRBD2	CTSSRRTYSGGSSYNEQFF	TGCACCAGCAGCCGACGGACATATAGCGGGGGGAGCTCCTACAATGAGCAGTTCTTC
TRBV7-2	few	TRBJ1-2	TRBD1	CASSFFDRASGYTF	TGTGCCAGCAGCTTCTTCGACAGGGCCAGTGGCTACACCTTC
TRBV12-3/TRBV12-4	.	TRBJ2-3	.	CASCLQDDTDTQYF	TGTGCCAGCTGTTTACAGGATGACACAGATACGCAGTATTTT
TRBV6-5	.	TRBJ1-3	.	CASSYLGSGSTIYF	TGTGCCAGCAGTTACTTGGGATCTGGAAGCACCATATATTTC
TRBV10-1	.	TRBJ2-3	.	CASSDLRESLTDTQCF	TGCGCCAGCAGTGACTTGAGGGAATCCCTGACAGATACGCAGTGTTTT
TRBV29-1	.	TRBJ1-1	TRBD1	CSVAGQGTNPVAFF	TGCAGCGTTGCCGGACAGGGGACGAACCCTGTAGCTTTCTTT
TRBV29-1	.	TRBJ2-7	.	CSARLGYEQYF	TGCAGCGCTAGACTTGGTTACGAGCAGTATTTC
TRBV30	many	TRBJ2-6	TRBD1	CASDRGATSGANVLTF	TGTGCCTCCGACAGGGGGGCCACTTCTGGGGCCAACGTCCTGACTTTC
TRBV5-4	.	TRBJ2-3	.	CASSLGFYRYSAF	TGTGCCAGCAGCTTGGGCTTTTACAGATACTCAGCATTT
TRBV18	.	TRBJ2-7	TRBD2	CASSPPTSEFYEQYF	TGTGCCAGCTCACCACCGACTAGCGAGTTCTACGAGCAGTACTTC
TRBV11-1	.	TRBJ2-3	TRBD2	CASSRGLAVSIDRQYF	TGTGCCAGCAGCAGGGGACTAGCGGTTAGCATAGATAGGCAGTATTTT
TRBV12-3/TRBV12-4	.	TRBJ2-5	TRBD2	CASSSGTSATF	TGTGCCAGCAGTTCGGGGACTAGCGCCACCTTC
TRBV28	.	TRBJ2-7	.	CPSSFQAVPYELYF	TGTCCCAGCAGTTTCCAGGCAGTTCCGTACGAGCTGTACTTC
TRBV5-1	.	TRBJ2-7	.	CATSLQSDSVYGQCF	TGCGCCACCAGCTTGCAGTCCGACAGTGTCTACGGGCAGTGCTTC
TRBV10-1	.	TRBJ2-1	.	CASSESIYPLYEQFF	TGCGCCAGCAGTGAGTCGATCTATCCCCTCTATGAGCAGTTCTTC
TRBV7-2	few	TRBJ2-7	TRBD1	CASSSLSASDRGLYEQYF	TGTGCCAGCAGCTCCCTATCCGCCTCCGACAGGGGGCTTTACGAGCAGTACTTC
TRBV29-1	.	TRBJ2-3	TRBD2	CTVAWAGGIGDTQYF	TGCACCGTTGCGTGGGCGGGGGGTATAGGAGATACGCAGTATTTT
TRBV20-1	.	TRBJ2-3	.	CSARGSGGTDTQYF	TGCAGTGCTAGAGGGTCAGGGGGGACGGATACGCAGTATTTT
TRBV7-9	once	TRBJ2-7	TRBD1	CASSSGQELQYF	TGTGCCAGCAGTTCGGGACAGGAACTACAGTACTTC
TRBV11-2	.	TRBJ2-2	TRBD2	CAGSGGLAERNTEELFF	TGTGCCGGGAGCGGAGGACTAGCGGAGCGGAACACCGAGGAGCTGTTTTTT
TRBV6-6	.	TRBJ1-1	.	CAGSYGDAEAFF	TGTGCCGGCAGTTACGGGGACGCTGAAGCCTTCTTT
TRBV29-1	.	TRBJ2-5	.	CSVERVNQETQYF	TGCAGCGTTGAGAGAGTTAACCAAGAGACCCAGTACTTC
TRBV11-2	.	TRBJ2-2	.	CASSLWPENAGEQFF	TGTGCCAGCAGCTTGTGGCCGGAGAACGCCGGGGAGCAGTTTTTT
TRBV30	.	TRBJ2-5	.	CAWSAGHQGTQYF	TGTGCCTGGAGCGCGGGACACCAAGGGACCCAATACTTC
TRBV29-1	.	TRBJ2-3	.	CSVVERDQSDTQYF	TGCAGCGTAGTGGAGAGGGATCAGTCAGATACGCAGTATTTT
TRBV6-1	.	TRBJ1-2	.	CASSEVGGTGRDFTF	TGTGCCAGCAGTGAAGTGGGGGGGACTGGACGTGACTTCACCTTC
TRBV7-9	many	TRBJ2-5	.	CASSPRQGSRETQYF	TGTGCCAGCAGCCCTCGCCAGGGTAGTAGAGAGACCCAGTACTTC
TRBV6-5	.	TRBJ2-5	TRBD2	CASSQAGSWVIRYF	TGTGCCAGCAGTCAAGCGGGATCTTGGGTGATCCGGTACTTC